This T cell receptor beta chain was recovered during a study of shared clonotypes between healthy human individuals. Profiling relied on immunoSEQ multiplex PCR, and the TCRdb table lists in-frame clones only, not all of them. The table shows about 600,000 clones, with more than 95% occurring only once. General study results and limits: Represented diversity, genetic and exposure-history alike, was limited by few donors. Across a handful of donors, naive CD4 shared 5% to 6.5%, naive CD8 3.5% to 4%, memory CD4 roughly 2.4%, memory CD8 under 0.5%.

Note on this clone: Its specificity is unknown.

Caucasian adults residing in Nashville, Tennessee made up all the donors. Germline V lookup: CDR1 SGHVS, CDR2 FNYEAQ. Trimming cost V 6 bases and J 4 bases; bases outside gene matches: 10. This CDR3 comprises 16 residues. The V and J genes are TRBV7-6 and TRBJ2-1, with TRBD2 identical over 9 bases. The origin of this receptor is a woman aged 30 to 39 in good health. The sequencing input was naive CD4+ T cells sorted from blood. The sample's subset: CD45RA+ positively selected. The CDR3 sequence: CASRPVMLAGYNEQFF. In DNA form, the CDR3 reads TGTGCCAGCAGACCCGTGATGCTAGCGGGGTACAATGAGCAGTTCTTC.